This T cell receptor beta chain was found in a study of T cell responses to AZD1222 COVID-19 vaccine. Second doses were pooled across both intervals (about 4 or about 12 weeks). With V trimmed by 3 bases and J by 5 bases, 9 bases remained unmatched. Germline V gene data show CDR1 as MGHDK and CDR2 as SYGVNS. CDR3 size: 15 residues. TCRdb's copy holds only in-frame clones and misses some; the assay was immunoSEQ multiplex PCR. The table shows about 89,000 clones, with 86% occurring only once. Whole-study results and caveats: Seropositive at baseline were only five or six AZD1222 recipients. Reports indicate that nearly half of spike-specific TCRs are directed at unmutated variant regions. Spike-specific TCR breadth rose after two AZD1222 doses, and depth rose as well.

Notes on this clone: The antigen is unknown.

The sequencing here drew on peripheral blood, taken 28 days after the second AZD1222 dose. This clonotype originated in an adult who received the AZD1222 COVID-19 vaccine. This sequence joins TRBV25-1 and TRBJ2-5; 7 positions match TRBD2. The CDR3 coding sequence is TGTGCCAGCAGTGAGGGAGGGCAGGTTGGCGAGACCCAGTACTTC. Its protein is CASSEGGQVGETQYF. The whole variable domain, filled in from reference TRBV25-1 and TRBJ2-5, reads EADIYQTPRYLVIGTGKKITLECSQTMGHDKMYWYQQDPGMELHLIHYSYGVNSTEKGDLSSESTVSRIRTEHFPLTLESARPSHTSQYLCASSEGGQVGETQYFGPGTRLLVL.